Presented here are 2 T cell receptor beta chains from one specimen sequenced in a study of T cell repertoires in cytomegalovirus infection. TCRdb reprocessed the reads via MiXCR and lists one record per CDR3 protein. The sample consists of some 200,000 distinct CDR3 sequences, around 35% of them appearing once. Their antigens remain unidentified. The input for sequencing was CD8+ T cells from cultured PBMCs, taken from culture after CMV antigen stimulation. Every receptor here comes from a human donor in good health (CMV status not recorded). Some clones in this sample may be carry-over from other donors' samples.

V and J are TRBV29-1 and TRBJ1-5, with D possibly matching TRBD1 (5 bases). Between the trimmed V and J ends, which lost 8 bases and 7 bases, there was a span of 30 bases. From germline, CDR1 is SQVTM and CDR2 ANQGSEA. The CDR3 runs to 17 residues. The CDR3 reads CSSPKGENSSIIQPQHF. The CDR3 DNA follows: TGCAGCTCTCCCAAAGGGGAAAATTCCTCCATCATCCAGCCCCAGCATTTT.

A few counts support this clonotype. The V gene is TRBV20-1, the J gene TRBJ1-1; TRBD1 agrees at 7 bases. CDR1 is DFQATT, CDR2 SNEGSKA, per germline (reference sequence). The V segment lost 5 bases and the J segment 5 bases; nucleotides outside the gene matches: 8. The CDR3 length is 13 residues. CDR3 sequence (DNA): TGCAGTGCTGGAAAACAGGGGTGGACTGAAGCTTTCTTT. This codes for CSAGKQGWTEAFF.